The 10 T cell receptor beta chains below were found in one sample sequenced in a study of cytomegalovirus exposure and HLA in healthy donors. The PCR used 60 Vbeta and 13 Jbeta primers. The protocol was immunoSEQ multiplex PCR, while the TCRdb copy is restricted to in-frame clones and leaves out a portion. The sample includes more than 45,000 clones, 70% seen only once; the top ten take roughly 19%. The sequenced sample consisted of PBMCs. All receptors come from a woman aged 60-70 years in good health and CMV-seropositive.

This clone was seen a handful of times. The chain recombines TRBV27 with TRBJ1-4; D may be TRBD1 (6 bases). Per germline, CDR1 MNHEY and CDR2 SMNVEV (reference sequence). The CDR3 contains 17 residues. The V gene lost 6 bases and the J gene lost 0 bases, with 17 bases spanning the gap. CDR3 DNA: TGTGCCAGCAGCCCTTTGGGGGGGCCGACAACTAATGAAAAACTGTTTTTT. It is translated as CASSPLGGPTTNEKLFF.

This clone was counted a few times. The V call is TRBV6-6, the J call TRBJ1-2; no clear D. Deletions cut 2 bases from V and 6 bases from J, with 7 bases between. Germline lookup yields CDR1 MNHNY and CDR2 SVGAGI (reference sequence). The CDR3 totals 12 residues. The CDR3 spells CASSYPADGYTF. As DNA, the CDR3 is TGTGCCAGCAGTTACCCCGCGGATGGCTACACCTTC.

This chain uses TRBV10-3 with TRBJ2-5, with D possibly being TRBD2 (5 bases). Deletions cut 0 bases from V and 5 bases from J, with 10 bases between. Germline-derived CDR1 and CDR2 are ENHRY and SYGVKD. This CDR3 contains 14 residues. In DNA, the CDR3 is TGTGCCATCAGTGAGTCGAGGGTAGGGGAGACCCAGTACTTC. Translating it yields CAISESRVGETQYF.

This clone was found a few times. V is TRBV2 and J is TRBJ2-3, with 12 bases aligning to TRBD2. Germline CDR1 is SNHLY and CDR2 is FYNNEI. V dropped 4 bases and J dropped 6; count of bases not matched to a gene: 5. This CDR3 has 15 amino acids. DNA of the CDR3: TGTGCCAGCAGTGCCTCTAGCGGGGGGGCGGATACGCAGTATTTT. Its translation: CASSASSGGADTQYF.

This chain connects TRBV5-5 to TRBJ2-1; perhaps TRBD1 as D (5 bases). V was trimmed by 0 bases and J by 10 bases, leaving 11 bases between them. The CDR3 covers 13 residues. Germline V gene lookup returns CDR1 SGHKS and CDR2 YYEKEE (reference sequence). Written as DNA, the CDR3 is TGTGCCAGCAGCTTGGGCTGGGCAGGGGAGCAGTTCTTC. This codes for CASSLGWAGEQFF.

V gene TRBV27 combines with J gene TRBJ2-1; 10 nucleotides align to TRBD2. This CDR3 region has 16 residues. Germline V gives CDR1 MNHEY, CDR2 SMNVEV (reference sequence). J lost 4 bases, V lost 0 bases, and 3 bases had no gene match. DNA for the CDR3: TGTGCCAGCAGTTTATCGCAGCGGGGGGGGTACAATGAGCAGTTCTTC. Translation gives CASSLSQRGGYNEQFF.

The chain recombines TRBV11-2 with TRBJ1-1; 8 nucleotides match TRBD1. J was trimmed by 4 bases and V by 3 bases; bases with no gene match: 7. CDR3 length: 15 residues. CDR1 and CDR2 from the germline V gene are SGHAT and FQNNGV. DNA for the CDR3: TGTGCCAGCAGCTTCGGGCAGGGGGCGAGCACTGAAGCTTTCTTT. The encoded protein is CASSFGQGASTEAFF.

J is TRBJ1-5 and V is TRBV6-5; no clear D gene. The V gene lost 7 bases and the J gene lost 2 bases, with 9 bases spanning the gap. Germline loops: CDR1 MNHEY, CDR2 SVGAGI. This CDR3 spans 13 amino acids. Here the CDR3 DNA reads TGTGCCAGCAATGCCGCGGGCAATCAGCCCCAGCATTTT. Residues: CASNAAGNQPQHF.

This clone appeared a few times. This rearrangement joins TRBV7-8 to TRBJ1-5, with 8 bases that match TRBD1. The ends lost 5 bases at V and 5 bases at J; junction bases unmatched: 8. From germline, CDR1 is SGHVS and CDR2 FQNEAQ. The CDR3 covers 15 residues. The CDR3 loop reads CASSPKTGVHQPQHF. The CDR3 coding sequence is TGTGCCAGCAGCCCAAAGACAGGGGTCCATCAGCCCCAGCATTTT.

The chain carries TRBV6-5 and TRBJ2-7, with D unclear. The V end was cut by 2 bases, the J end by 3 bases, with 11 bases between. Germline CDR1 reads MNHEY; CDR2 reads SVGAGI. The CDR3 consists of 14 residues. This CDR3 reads CASSYNGLVYEQYF. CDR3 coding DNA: TGTGCCAGCAGTTACAACGGTCTAGTCTACGAGCAGTACTTC.